Following are 26 T cell receptor beta chains from one sample sequenced in a study of shared clonotypes between healthy human individuals (dated by TCRdb to 2020 to 2022). The method behind the library was the immunoSEQ multiplex PCR assay. As stored in TCRdb, this immuneACCESS dataset retains in-frame rearrangements with V and J assigned. A fraction of the clones does not appear; measured against another copy, unresolved V genes explain less than half of the discrepancy, and the remainder lacks a known reason. The sample table shows roughly 2.5 million clones, and 90% to 95% are seen once. The ten top clones hold over 0.12% of the sample. Sequences were obtained from naive CD4+ T cells sorted from blood. This specimen's cell subset or site label, per the study, means: CD45RA+ positively selected. These receptors all stem from a man aged 18 to 30 in good health.

The rearrangement joins TRBV1 to TRBJ1-1; the table's D call TRBD1 went unverified against the DNA. TRBV1 is listed as a pseudogene. The CDR3 is 15 residues long. This CDR3 reads CTSSQVQQPYTEAFF. CDR3 DNA: TGCACCAGCAGCCAAGTCCAACAGCCCTACACTGAAGCTTTCTTT.

The J gene is TRBJ2-2, the V gene TRBV30; 10 bases fit TRBD2. V lost 2 bases to trimming and J lost 5 bases; unmatched junction nucleotides: 8. The germline CDR1 and CDR2 sequences are GTSNPN and SVGIG (reference sequence). This CDR3 comprises 16 residues. The CDR3 is CAWSPIAGGTTGELFF. CDR3 bases: TGTGCCTGGAGTCCGATAGCGGGAGGTACGACCGGGGAGCTGTTTTTT.

This clone has just one count. This sample also contains other DNA sequences that code for the same CDR3. The chain recombines TRBV5-5 with TRBJ2-5; the match to TRBD2 covers 9 bases. The CDR3 extends over 15 amino acids. V lost 0 bases, J lost 4 bases, and 4 bases stayed unmatched. Germline lookup yields CDR1 SGHKS and CDR2 YYEKEE (reference sequence). The CDR3 sequence is CASSLGLAGRETQYF. CDR3 sequence (DNA): TGTGCCAGCAGCTTGGGGCTAGCGGGAAGAGAGACCCAGTACTTC.

The J gene is TRBJ2-3, the V gene TRBV2, with 12 bases fitting TRBD2. V lost 6 bases, J lost 4 bases, and 5 bases stayed unmatched. This CDR3 is 15 amino acids long. Germline V lookup: CDR1 SNHLY, CDR2 FYNNEI. Written as DNA, the CDR3 is TGTGCCAGCAGAAACCTAGCGGGGGGGCCAGATACGCAGTATTTT. Translation gives CASRNLAGGPDTQYF.

This chain joins TRBV23-1 and TRBJ2-1; D may be TRBD2 (6 bases). TRBV23-1 is sorted into the ORF group, with uncertain function. The V and J ends lost 7 bases and 7 bases respectively, with 23 bases between them. The CDR3 is made up of 16 amino acids. CDR3 DNA sequence: TGCGCCAGCACCGGGGGATGGACATCGGCCCTAAATGAGCAGTTCTTC. Amino acid sequence: CASTGGWTSALNEQFF.

The chain links TRBV2 to TRBJ2-2, with no clear D. V lost 2 bases, J lost 5 bases, and 6 bases lay in between. CDR3 length: 13 amino acids. Germline CDR1 SNHLY, CDR2 FYNNEI. The CDR3 DNA is TGTGCCAGCAGTGAAAGGACGACCGGGGAGCTGTTTTTT. Translating gives CASSERTTGELFF. Variable domain in full (rest from reference TRBV2 and TRBJ2-2): EPEVTQTPSHQVTQMGQEVILRCVPISNHLYFYWYRQILGQKVEFLVSFYNNEISEKSEIFDDQFSVERPDGSNFTLKIRSTKLEDSAMYFCASSERTTGELFFGEGSRLTVL.

This clone has just one count. The V and J genes are TRBV5-1 and TRBJ1-4, with a weak D call TRBD1 (6 bases). Trimming removed 2 bases at V and 6 bases at J, with 17 bases between. CDR3 size: 16 residues. Germline V CDR1 and CDR2: SGHRS, YFSETQ. Written as DNA, the CDR3 is TGCGCCAGCAGCTTCGTTCCGGTGGGGGCTGATGAAAAACTGTTTTTT. Its translation is CASSFVPVGADEKLFF.

The chain recombines TRBV4-1 with TRBJ1-5, with TRBD1 as a possible D gene (5 bases). CDR1 is MGHRA, CDR2 YSYEKL, per germline. V was shortened by 4 bases and J by 1 base, with 17 bases between the two germline ends. This CDR3 comprises 17 residues. The CDR3 DNA is TGCGCCAGCAGCCCAGGGCAGTTCTCAGGGAGCAATCAGCCCCAGCATTTT. Protein sequence: CASSPGQFSGSNQPQHF.

This clone was counted once. The gene calls are TRBV7-9 and TRBJ2-7; maybe TRBD1 (5 bases). The CDR3 is 12 amino acids. CDR1 and CDR2 from the germline V gene are SEHNR and FQNEAQ (reference sequence). V gave up 8 bases and J gave up 3 bases, with 11 bases separating them. The CDR3 sequence: CASEQANYEQYF. CDR3 in DNA: TGTGCCAGCGAACAGGCGAACTACGAGCAGTACTTC.

This chain's CDR3 is CASSPVQGNTGELFF. CDR3 nucleotide sequence: TGCGCCAGCAGCCCAGTACAGGGGAACACCGGGGAGCTGTTTTTT. The chain combines TRBV4-3 with TRBJ2-2; D possibly corresponds to TRBD1 (6 bases). The CDR3 extends over 15 amino acids. The germline gives CDR1 LGHNA, CDR2 YSLEER. V was cut by 4 bases and J by 1 base, with 10 bases left in between.

The chain employs TRBV18 and TRBJ2-1; maybe TRBD1 (6 bases). Between the trimmed V and J ends, which lost 3 bases and 5 bases, there was a span of 8 bases. Germline loops: CDR1 KGHSH, CDR2 LQKENI. CDR3 size: 13 residues. The CDR3 region is CASSPGQNNEQFF. The CDR3, as DNA: TGTGCCAGCTCACCCGGACAGAACAATGAGCAGTTCTTC.

This clone occurred a few times. The gene calls are TRBV6-4 and TRBJ1-1, with 11 bases aligning to TRBD1. Germline CDR1 reads MRHNA; CDR2 reads SNTAGT. The CDR3 spans 13 residues. The ends lost 8 bases at V and 5 bases at J; junction bases unmatched: 4. CDR3: CASPDRGLTEAFF. CDR3 in DNA: TGTGCCAGCCCGGACAGGGGGCTAACTGAAGCTTTCTTT.

This sequence joins TRBV4-1 and TRBJ2-7, with 12 bases aligning to TRBD1. The germline V gene encodes CDR1 MGHRA and CDR2 YSYEKL. J was trimmed by 2 bases and V by 4 bases; bases with no gene match: 6. This CDR3 region has 16 residues. CDR3 loop: CASSPRGQGAPYEQYF. CDR3 nucleotide sequence: TGCGCCAGCAGCCCCCGGGGACAGGGGGCCCCCTACGAGCAGTACTTC.

This clone appeared once. The genes are TRBV5-1 and TRBJ1-1; maybe TRBD1 (6 bases). The germline gives CDR1 SGHRS, CDR2 YFSETQ. The CDR3 is 15 residues long. V gave up 3 bases and J gave up 7 bases, with 19 bases separating them. The CDR3 DNA sequence: TGCGCCAGCAGCTCCGTTAACCGGGACACTAGTGAAGCTTTCTTT. This sequence encodes CASSSVNRDTSEAFF.

The J gene is TRBJ2-3, the V gene TRBV10-3; D unresolved. Looked up from germline, CDR1 is ENHRY and CDR2 is SYGVKD. The CDR3 is made up of 16 amino acids. V was pared by 0 bases and J by 12 bases, with 22 bases between. The CDR3 sequence is CAISESTAPPSRHQYF. DNA for the CDR3: TGTGCCATCAGTGAGTCTACGGCCCCACCCTCTCGCCACCAGTATTTT.

This clone occurred a few times. This chain joins TRBV29-1 and TRBJ1-2, with a tentative D call TRBD1 (5 bases). Trimming shortened V by 3 bases and J by 4 bases, and 6 bases separated the two germline ends. The germline V gene encodes CDR1 SQVTM and CDR2 ANQGSEA. This CDR3 has 11 residues. The CDR3 DNA reads as TGCAGCGTTGATGGGGCCTATGGCTACACCTTC. This encodes CSVDGAYGYTF.

The chain employs TRBV5-6 and TRBJ1-2; 9 positions agree with TRBD1. CDR3 length: 15 residues. Germline lookup yields CDR1 SGHDT and CDR2 YYEEEE. The junction had 9 bases not matched to a gene; V was cut back by 2 bases and J by 7 bases. This CDR3 is CASSFVAATGGGYTF. CDR3 DNA: TGTGCCAGCAGCTTTGTGGCGGCGACAGGGGGTGGCTACACCTTC.

This sequence joins TRBV28 and TRBJ1-2; D is possibly TRBD1 (5 bases). The CDR3 contains 13 residues. CDR1 MDHEN and CDR2 SYDVKM come from the germline V gene. V gave up 4 bases and J gave up 1 base, with 7 bases separating them. CDR3: CASSWDLNYGYTF. CDR3 nucleotide sequence: TGTGCCAGCAGTTGGGACCTTAACTATGGCTACACCTTC.

The chain has TRBV5-8 and TRBJ2-7, with a weak D call TRBD1 (5 bases). The V end lost 5 bases, the J end lost 5 bases, and 14 bases lay between the germline ends. In germline, CDR1 is SGHTS, CDR2 YDEGEE. This CDR3 is built from 13 residues. DNA for the CDR3: TGTGCCAGCAGAAATACAGGTACCCACGAGCAGTACTTC. Amino acids: CASRNTGTHEQYF.

The chain recombines TRBV5-6 with TRBJ2-7, with 8 bases aligning to TRBD1. Germline CDR1 is SGHDT and CDR2 is YYEEEE. This CDR3 is built from 14 residues. V lost 5 bases to trimming and J lost 5 bases; unmatched junction nucleotides: 9. The CDR3 region has the DNA TGTGCCAGCAGGGAACAGGGGACAGGCGACGAGCAGTACTTC. Translated, it gives CASREQGTGDEQYF.

Notes on this clone: Other DNA sequences from this sample encode an identical CDR3 as well. The chain joins TRBV5-1 to TRBJ2-3, with 9 bases fitting TRBD2. V trimming: 4 bases; J trimming: 4 bases; junction bases outside the gene matches: 4. The CDR3 is 14 amino acids. Germline V lookup: CDR1 SGHRS, CDR2 YFSETQ. The CDR3 nucleotides are TGCGCCAGCAGCGAGGGACTAGCAGCAGATACGCAGTATTTT. Translated, it gives CASSEGLAADTQYF.

In its sample, this clone was seen once. The rearrangement links TRBV10-2 to TRBJ1-6; weak D call: TRBD1 (6 bases). The germline CDR1 and CDR2 sequences are WSHSY and SAAADI. V was trimmed by 6 bases and J by 5 bases, leaving 17 bases between them. CDR3 size: 16 residues. CDR3 DNA: TGCGCCAGCAGCGTTACTGGACAGTATAATAATTCACCCCTCCACTTT. Protein sequence: CASSVTGQYNNSPLHF.

This sequence joins TRBV28 and TRBJ1-5; D remains ambiguous. Per the germline V gene, CDR1 is MDHEN and CDR2 is SYDVKM. Between the trimmed V and J ends, which lost 5 bases and 0 bases, there was a span of 11 bases. The CDR3 runs 15 residues. The CDR3, as DNA: TGTGCCAGCAGTCGTCGACGGAATAGCAATCAGCCCCAGCATTTT. It translates to CASSRRRNSNQPQHF.

The chain's CDR3 is CASSPRWGRETQYF. The DNA of the CDR3 is TGTGCCAGCAGTCCTCGGTGGGGGCGAGAGACCCAGTACTTC. The chain has TRBV7-8 and TRBJ2-5, with a weak D call TRBD1 (6 bases). Germline V lookup: CDR1 SGHVS, CDR2 FQNEAQ. The ends were cut back, 6 bases at V and 4 bases at J, with 15 bases in the middle. This CDR3 contains 14 residues.

V usage is TRBV27 and J usage is TRBJ1-2, with 8 bases identical to TRBD1. From germline, CDR1 is MNHEY and CDR2 SMNVEV (reference sequence). This CDR3 is built from 14 residues. J was trimmed by 5 bases and V by 5 bases; bases with no gene match: 7. The CDR3 nucleotides are TGTGCCAGCAGTCCCACCCGGACAGGGTATGGCTACACCTTC. Encoded protein: CASSPTRTGYGYTF.

The genes are TRBV7-2 and TRBJ1-5, with D tentatively TRBD1 (6 bases). Trimming pared 1 base from V and 3 bases from J, leaving 19 bases between. The CDR3 consists of 18 residues. CDR1 is SGHTA and CDR2 is FQGNSA in the germline V gene. The chain's CDR3 is CASSLVTIMAGDNQPQHF. The CDR3 region has the DNA TGTGCCAGCAGCTTAGTAACTATTATGGCAGGGGACAATCAGCCCCAGCATTTT.